This T cell receptor (beta chain) was sequenced in a study of shared clonotypes between healthy human individuals. Generated by immunoSEQ multiplex PCR, the TCRdb table keeps only in-frame clones and is missing some. This table holds hundreds of thousands of clones, roughly 83% found once. CDR1 SGHTA and CDR2 FQGTGA come from the germline V gene. V lost 5 bases and J lost 3, with 11 bases in between. CDR3 length: 13 amino acids. The sequenced material came from PBMCs. The chain links TRBV7-3 to TRBJ2-7; D tentatively reads TRBD1 or TRBD2 (5 bases each). The source of this sequence is a middle-aged woman in good health. Some clones in this sample may be carry-over from other donors' samples. Written as DNA, the CDR3 is TGTGCCAGCAGCCAGGGACGGAACTACGAGCAGTACTTC. It specifies CASSQGRNYEQYF.